This T cell receptor (beta chain) comes out of a study of radiation and T cells in renal cell carcinoma. Across the study: Nephrectomy followed 15 Gy stereotactic body radiation by 4 weeks.

The table came from immunoSEQ multiplex PCR; TCRdb's copy has only in-frame clones and leaves some out. The repertoire has 150,000 or so clones, 88% of them found once; the top ten carry roughly 4.1%. Time point in this sample: baseline pretreatment blood. Described treatment: 15 Gy SBRT to primary tumor, nephrectomy 4 weeks later. Blood was sampled at baseline, 2 weeks and 4 weeks after SBRT. Clear cell pathology was present in this patient's renal cell carcinoma. The CDR3 is 14 amino acids. Germline V gene lookup returns CDR1 KGHSH and CDR2 LQKENI. V was pared by 2 bases and J by 5 bases, with 13 bases between.

This receptor was obtained from a woman in her 70s with renal cell carcinoma. The chain carries TRBV18 and TRBJ2-7; D possibly corresponds to TRBD1 (6 bases). The sequences come from blood, collected from a patient whose treatment included radiotherapy and nephrectomy. CDR3 protein: CASSPNGTPNEQYF. In DNA form, the CDR3 reads TGTGCCAGCTCACCAAATGGGACACCGAACGAGCAGTACTTC.